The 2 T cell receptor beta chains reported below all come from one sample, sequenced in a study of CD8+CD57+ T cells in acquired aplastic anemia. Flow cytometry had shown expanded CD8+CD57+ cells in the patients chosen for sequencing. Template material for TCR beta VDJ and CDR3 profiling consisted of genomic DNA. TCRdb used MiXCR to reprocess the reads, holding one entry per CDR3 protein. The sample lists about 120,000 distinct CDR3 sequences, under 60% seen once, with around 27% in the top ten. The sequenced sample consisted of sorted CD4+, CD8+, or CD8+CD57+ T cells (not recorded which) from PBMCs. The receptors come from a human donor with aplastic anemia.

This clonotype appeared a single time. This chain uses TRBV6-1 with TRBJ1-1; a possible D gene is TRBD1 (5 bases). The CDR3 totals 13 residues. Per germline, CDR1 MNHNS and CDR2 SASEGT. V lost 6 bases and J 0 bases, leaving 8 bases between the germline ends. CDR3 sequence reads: CASRDTLNTEAFF. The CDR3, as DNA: TGTGCCAGCAGGGACACTCTGAACACTGAAGCTTTCTTT.

The CDR3 protein is CSADYSLSYEQYF. As DNA, the CDR3 is TGCAGTGCTGACTACAGCCTCTCCTACGAGCAGTACTTC. The chain uses TRBV20-1 and TRBJ2-7, with D perhaps TRBD2 (5 bases). The V and J ends lost 5 bases and 0 bases respectively, with 11 bases between them. This CDR3 spans 13 amino acids. In germline, CDR1 is DFQATT, CDR2 SNEGSKA (reference sequence).